The present T cell receptor beta chain was sequenced within a study of shared clonotypes between healthy human individuals (dated by TCRdb to 2018 to 2021). Study-level background: Two women and a few men aged 18 to 49 years were included in the cohort. For each donor, three plates each were used for CD4 naive and CD4 memory, two plates were used for CD8 naive, and one plate was used for CD8 memory. The study deeply sequenced blood TCR repertoires of several healthy adults to estimate repertoire size and the extent of clonotype sharing between individuals. To increase sequencing depth and limit assay-specific biases, different laboratories used diverse techniques to prepare libraries and sequence TCR repertoires. Leukapheresis yielded between about 0.85 and 10 billion PBMCs per donor. Study-wide conclusions, independent of this receptor: Incomplete sequencing was indicated by rarefaction of sorted-subset datasets, despite the large sequencing depth. Roughly 5% of naive CD4, 3.5% of naive CD8, 2.3% of memory CD4, and about 0.4% of memory CD8 clonotypes were shared across several donors. Compared with non-shared clonotypes, the clonotypes found in all four sorted-subset donors had higher generation probabilities. Because the study included only a small number of donors, the genetic and exposure-history diversity represented was limited. Naive subsets generally had larger estimated clonotype richness than memory subsets did. Sampling was restricted to blood, and TCR repertoires in tissue are likely to differ from TCR repertoires in blood. Based on pairwise subsampling, the degree of clonotype sharing among donors was expected to be affected by sequencing depth.

A note on this clone: It lacks a known antigen. Base qualities are not recorded, but no much larger clone differs from it by a single base.

For the CD8 naive samples, CD45RO-negative cells were positively selected for CCR7, yielding a CD45RA+CCR7+ population from which TemRA cells were excluded. Healthy HIV-negative adults with no recently reported acute infections or vaccinations were included as donors. Every donor was a Caucasian adult living in Nashville, Tennessee, USA. After blood collection by leukapheresis, PBMCs were isolated using Ficoll-Histopaque density gradient centrifugation and then cryopreserved in the vapor phase of liquid nitrogen. Purity and quantity of every magnetically sorted T cell population were checked by analytical flow cytometry. Genomic DNA was isolated from each sorted fraction and quantified by UV absorbance on a Nanodrop 2000c. Using the deep immunoSEQ assay, multiplex PCR amplified TCR CDR3 regions from genomic DNA. Extracted genomic DNA from each cell subset was spread evenly across all wells of several immunoSEQ 96-well plates, with each plate serving as a replicate. For sorted subsets, 150 to 200 ng genomic DNA, equal to some 28,000 T cell genomes, was loaded into each replicate PCR. Purified libraries were quantified with a Qubit 3.0 fluorometer, sized on a Bioanalyzer 2100, and re-quantified with the KAPA Library Quantification kit. A separate single-read 150-cycle Illumina NextSeq 550 flow cell was used to sequence each immunoSEQ 96-well plate. The source study handled its data this way. Because the immunoSEQ output included only junctional sequences and no quality scores, the filtering could not be the same as the filtering used for full-length reads. Sequences were annotated with PyIR, a Python wrapper for IgBLAST v1.9, using IMGT germline references to assign V/J genes and CDR3. Reads were filtered out if the reads had weak V/J assignments (E-value above 1e-6), no CDR3, stop codons, out-of-frame junctions, or ambiguous translated residues. V3J clonotypes were defined by identical inferred V gene, J gene, and CDR3 amino acid sequence. To compute the percentage overlap between repertoires, the number of shared unique clonotypes was divided by the size of the smaller repertoire. RTK rarefaction, the Chao1 estimator, and Recon v2.1 estimates of unobserved clonotypes were used to assess repertoire richness. Generation probabilities for all TCRbeta clonotypes obtained by the gDNA method from a handful of donors were computed using OLGA. Not all clones reach the TCRdb copy of this immuneACCESS table, which keeps in-frame sequences only. Checked studies attribute under half of the gap to unresolved V genes and leave the rest unexplained. The V and J calls and clone size are taken from that table; D and trimming were inferred from the DNA. This sample is represented by about 1,800,000 clones; roughly 95% of them were singletons. The ten largest clones take up more than 0.95% of the sample.

CDR1 and CDR2 are read off the germline V gene as SGHDT and YYEEEE. At the junction V is shortened by 0 bases and J by 7 bases; bases outside the gene matches: 8. The CDR3 runs 15 amino acids, cysteine and phenylalanine included. Only the CDR3 region is kept as DNA, spanning 45 bases read in frame from base 1. The V and J genes are TRBV5-6 and TRBJ1-2; 8 nucleotides in the junction match TRBD1. Material: naive CD8+ T cells sorted from blood. Explained via the paper, the cell subset or site label denotes: CD45RA+CCR7+. The receptor was isolated from a man younger than 35 in good health. The nucleotide sequence reads as follows: TGTGCCAGCAGCTTGGGGCAGGGGGCGCTGAGTGGCTACACCTTC. Its product reads: CASSLGQGALSGYTF. The full variable domain, with segments outside the CDR3 supplied by the reference TRBV5-6 and TRBJ1-2 proteins, appears as DAGVTQSPTHLIKTRGQQVTLRCSPKSGHDTVSWYQQALGQGPQFIFQYYEEEERQRGNFPDRFSGHQFPNYSSELNVNALLLGDSALYLCASSLGQGALSGYTFGSGTRLTVV.